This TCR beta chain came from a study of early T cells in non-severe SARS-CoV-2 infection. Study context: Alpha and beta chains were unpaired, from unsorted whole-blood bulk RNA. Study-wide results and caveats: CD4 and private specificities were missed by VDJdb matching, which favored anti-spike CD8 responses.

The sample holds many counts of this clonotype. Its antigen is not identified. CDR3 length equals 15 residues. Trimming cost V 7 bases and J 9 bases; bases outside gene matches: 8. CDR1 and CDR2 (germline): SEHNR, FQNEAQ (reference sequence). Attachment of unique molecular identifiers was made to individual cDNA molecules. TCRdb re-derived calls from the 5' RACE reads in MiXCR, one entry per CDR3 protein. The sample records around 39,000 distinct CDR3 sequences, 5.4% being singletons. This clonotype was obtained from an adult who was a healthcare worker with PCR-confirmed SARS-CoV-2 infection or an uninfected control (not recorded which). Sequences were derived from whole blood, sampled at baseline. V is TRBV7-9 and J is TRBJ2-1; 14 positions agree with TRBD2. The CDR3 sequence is CASNERLAGGSEQFF. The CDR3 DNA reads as TGTGCCAGCAACGAGAGACTAGCGGGAGGGTCTGAGCAGTTCTTC.